These 15 T cell receptor beta chains share one sample of origin, sequenced in a study of CD8+CD57+ T cells in acquired aplastic anemia. An expansion of CD8+CD57+ cells by flow cytometry had been shown in patients chosen for sequencing. The template for TCR beta VDJ and CDR3 sequence profiling was genomic DNA. TCRdb passed the reads through MiXCR, listing each CDR3 protein once. The sample has more than 250,000 distinct CDR3 sequences; approximately 82% are singletons. The specimen was sorted CD4+, CD8+, or CD8+CD57+ T cells (not recorded which) from PBMCs. These receptors were collected from a human donor with aplastic anemia.

The V and J genes are TRBV5-4 and TRBJ2-1, with D tentatively TRBD2 (7 bases). The CDR3 contains 15 residues. Trimming removed 2 bases at V and 7 bases at J, with 16 bases between. CDR1 and CDR2 (germline): SGHNT, YYREEE (reference sequence). CDR3 sequence (DNA): TGTGCCAGCAGCTTTACTAGAGAGGGGGGGAATGAGCAGTTCTTC. This translates into CASSFTREGGNEQFF.

CDR3 DNA sequence: TGTGCCAGCAGCTTTGAGGCAGGCCCGACAGCGCAGTATTTT. Its translation: CASSFEAGPTAQYF. This rearrangement joins TRBV7-8 to TRBJ2-3, with a possible D match to TRBD1 (5 bases). CDR3 length: 14 residues. Germline V gives CDR1 SGHVS, CDR2 FQNEAQ. Trimming shortened V by 3 bases and J by 10 bases, and 17 bases separated the two germline ends. Combining the CDR3 with reference TRBV7-8 and TRBJ2-3 gives the whole variable domain GAGVSQSPRYKVAKRGQDVALRCDPISGHVSLFWYQQALGQGPEFLTYFQNEAQLDKSGLPSDRFFAERPEGSVSTLKIQRTQQEDSAVYLCASSFEAGPTAQYFGPGTRLTVL.

V usage is TRBV9 and J usage is TRBJ2-5; D is perhaps TRBD1 (5 bases). Trimming stripped 7 bases from V and 11 bases from J, with 18 bases between. The CDR3 runs 12 residues. Germline V CDR1 and CDR2: SGDLS, YYNGEE. CDR3 residues: CASGAAGNTQYF. CDR3 coding DNA: TGTGCCAGCGGGGCAGCTGGGAACACTCAGTACTTC.

This clonotype has a count of ten or more. The chain has TRBV5-5 and TRBJ2-7; 8 nucleotides align to TRBD1. CDR3 size: 14 residues. Germline V gene lookup returns CDR1 SGHKS and CDR2 YYEKEE (reference sequence). V dropped 5 bases and J dropped 5; count of bases not matched to a gene: 9. This chain's CDR3 is CASRSEDRVHEQYF. The CDR3, as DNA: TGTGCCAGCAGATCAGAGGACAGGGTCCACGAGCAGTACTTC. The complete variable domain, with remaining parts taken from reference TRBV5-5 and TRBJ2-7, reads DAGVTQSPTHLIKTRGQQVTLRCSPISGHKSVSWYQQVLGQGPQFIFQYYEKEERGRGNFPDRFSARQFPNYSSELNVNALLLGDSALYLCASRSEDRVHEQYFGPGTRLTVT.

On this clonotype: An end of the junction differs from the germline gene, which may be a read error. The rearrangement uses TRBV19 and TRBJ2-2, with TRBD1 as a possible D gene (6 bases). Germline CDR1 LNHDA, CDR2 SQIVND (reference sequence). CDR3 length: 15 amino acids. The CDR3 region has the DNA TGTGCCAGTAGAACTGTGACAGGCCAGACCGCAGCGCTGTACTTT. Protein product: CASRTVTGQTAALYF.

V gene TRBV29-1 combines with J gene TRBJ1-1, with D uncertain. Trimming stripped 4 bases from V and 4 bases from J, with 10 bases between. Germline loops: CDR1 SQVTM, CDR2 ANQGSEA. This CDR3 is built from 12 residues. The DNA of the CDR3 is TGCAGCGTTGCAAGGATGGGCACTGAAGCTTTCTTT. Residues: CSVARMGTEAFF.

Comment on this clonotype: Because the CDR3 is missing its conserved closing phenylalanine or tryptophan, this is likely a read error. The chain carries TRBV2 and TRBJ2-5, with a tentative D call TRBD2 (5 bases). This CDR3 is 14 amino acids long. CDR1 is SNHLY, CDR2 FYNNEI, per germline. V was pared by 5 bases and J by 2 bases, with 12 bases between. CDR3 DNA sequence: TGTGCCAGCAGTAGAGGGAGCGAGCAAGAGACCCAGTACGGC. This translates into CASSRGSEQETQYG.

As for this clonotype: The final CDR3 position lacks the conserved phenylalanine or tryptophan, pointing to a likely read error. The chain recombines TRBV7-8 with TRBJ2-3, with D unclear. The DNA end is a closer match to TRBJ1-5, so the J assignment may be wrong. Germline assignment: CDR1 SGHVS and CDR2 FQNEAQ. The CDR3 runs to 13 residues. CDR3 in amino acids: CASGEAGTPEQHY. The CDR3 DNA follows: TGTGCCAGCGGGGAAGCGGGAACACCCGAGCAGCATTAT.

Concerning this clonotype itself: Given the absence of the conserved phenylalanine or tryptophan at the CDR3 end, a read error is likely. No DNA is shown, since the ends of the CDR3 on it are uncertain; the CDR3 is the one TCRdb lists. The chain couples TRBV7-8 to TRBJ1-2. Both ends counted, the CDR3 spans 13 residues. CDR1 is SGHVS, CDR2 FQNEAQ, per germline. The CDR3 here is CASSLGETQDFGP.

With regard to this clonotype: Its ends do not fully match the called genes, so a read error is possible. The rearrangement joins TRBV7-9 to TRBJ1-1; TRBD1 might be the D (6 bases). The germline gives CDR1 SEHNR, CDR2 FQNEAQ (reference sequence). This CDR3 contains 14 residues. CDR3: CASSPRAGDHTDTF. The CDR3, as DNA: TGTGCCAGCAGCCCCAGAGCAGGGGATCACACAGATACGTTT.

This chain connects TRBV7-6 to TRBJ2-1, with D unclear. The germline CDR1 and CDR2 sequences are SGHVS and FNYEAQ. With 3 bases removed from V and 13 bases from J, the gap between germline ends came to 25 bases. This CDR3 has 16 amino acids. The CDR3 coding sequence is TGTGCCAGCAGCTTGAGTTCCTGTAATTCACCCCTCCACCAGTTCTTC. It specifies CASSLSSCNSPLHQFF.

The V and J genes are TRBV3-1 and TRBJ2-7, with D possibly TRBD1 on 6 matching bases. Germline CDR1 LGHDT, CDR2 YNNKEL (reference sequence). The CDR3 sequence is 13 residues long. With 2 bases removed from V and 6 bases from J, the gap between germline ends came to 11 bases. Here the CDR3 DNA reads TGTGCCAGCAGCCAAATGTTAGGGGGCGAGCAGTACGTC. Residues: CASSQMLGGEQYV.

V and J are TRBV11-2 and TRBJ2-3, with 8 bases aligning to TRBD1. The germline gives CDR1 SGHAT, CDR2 FQNNGV. The trim removed 8 bases at V and 6 bases at J, leaving 7 bases unmatched. CDR3 size: 13 residues. For the CDR3, the DNA is TGTGCCAGCGGCCCCCGACAGGGGGATACGCAGTATTTT. Its translation: CASGPRQGDTQYF.

A word on this clonotype: No conserved phenylalanine or tryptophan is present at the end of the CDR3, so a read error is the likely explanation. The chain uses TRBV7-2 and TRBJ2-5, with 7 bases fitting TRBD2. The CDR3 is 14 residues long. Germline V gene lookup returns CDR1 SGHTA and CDR2 FQGNSA. J gave up 11 bases and V 0 bases, and 9 bases lay outside the gene matches. The CDR3, as DNA: TGTGCCAGCAGCTTAGCGGGAGGGCACGATACGCAGTACTCC. It specifies CASSLAGGHDTQYS.

The chain employs TRBV2 and TRBJ2-3; D gene unclear. The length of the CDR3 is 14 residues. Per germline, CDR1 SNHLY and CDR2 FYNNEI. V shed 6 bases and J shed 12 bases, with 22 bases lying between them. CDR3 in DNA: TGTGCCAGCAGCGATGCTTATAGCCATCAGCCCCAGTATTTT. Its protein is CASSDAYSHQPQYF.